Below are 3 T cell receptor beta chains sequenced from a single sample in a study of OX40 agonist ivuxolimab in advanced cancers. This table comes from immunoSEQ multiplex PCR, and its TCRdb copy is limited to in-frame clones, with some not included. The data contain about 140,000 clones, approximately 90% of them singletons. The source material was CD4+ or CD8+ T cells sorted from blood, sampled in a trial of the OX40 agonist ivuxolimab. Receptors originate from an adult with an advanced solid tumor such as melanoma, head and neck, liver or kidney cancer.

V gene TRBV28 combines with J gene TRBJ1-2; D is perhaps TRBD1 (6 bases). The germline CDR1 and CDR2 sequences are MDHEN and SYDVKM. V was trimmed by 2 bases and J by 2 bases, leaving 12 bases between them. The CDR3 spans 15 residues. CDR3 in amino acids: CASSLDGGPNYGYTF. The CDR3 bases are TGTGCCAGCAGTTTAGACGGGGGGCCGAACTATGGCTACACCTTC.

This clone was observed once. The chain recombines TRBV6-5 with TRBJ2-3; 7 positions agree with TRBD2. The germline gives CDR1 MNHEY, CDR2 SVGAGI. The V segment lost 6 bases and the J segment 7 bases; nucleotides outside the gene matches: 13. The CDR3 covers 15 residues. CDR3 DNA: TGTGCCAGCAGCCGACTAGCCTCGACGGGAAATACGCAGTATTTT. As protein: CASSRLASTGNTQYF.

As DNA, the CDR3 is TGTGCCAGCAGCTTGACAGGGGGTAGCGAGCAGTACTTC. This translates into CASSLTGGSEQYF. The chain employs TRBV7-3 and TRBJ2-7, with 9 positions matching TRBD1. The length of the CDR3 is 13 residues. From germline, CDR1 is SGHTA and CDR2 FQGTGA. With 3 bases clipped from V and 6 bases from J, the junction kept 3 bases outside the gene matches.